Presented here are 31 T cell receptor beta chains from one specimen sequenced in a study of T cell responses to AZD1222 COVID-19 vaccine. Method: immunoSEQ multiplex PCR; TCRdb's copy keeps in-frame clones and lacks some. The sample includes 130,000 to 150,000 clones, around 83% of them seen just once. The source was peripheral blood, collected on day 0 of MenACWY control vaccination. These receptors were taken from an adult in good health.

The chain is built from TRBV2 and TRBJ1-1; a possible D gene is TRBD1 (5 bases). Germline V gene data show CDR1 as SNHLY and CDR2 as FYNNEI. The CDR3 covers 17 residues. Trimming took off 7 bases at V and 0 bases at J, with 21 bases between the two ends. The CDR3 coding sequence is TGTGCCAGCAAGTCTTTTGAAGGGGTTTACATGAACACTGAAGCTTTCTTT. Translation gives CASKSFEGVYMNTEAFF.

V and J are TRBV30 and TRBJ1-2, with 10 bases matching TRBD1. The trim removed 4 bases at V and 6 bases at J, leaving 11 bases unmatched. The CDR3 totals 15 residues. CDR1 is GTSNPN, CDR2 SVGIG, per germline (reference sequence). The CDR3 loop is CAWNRPGQGKDGYTF. The CDR3, as DNA: TGTGCCTGGAACCGGCCGGGACAGGGGAAGGATGGCTACACCTTC. Full variable domain (remainder filled in from reference TRBV30 and TRBJ1-2): SQTIHQWPATLVQPVGSPLSLECTVEGTSNPNLYWYRQAAGRGLQLLFYSVGIGQISSEVPQNLSASRPQDRQFILSSKKLLLSDSGFYLCAWNRPGQGKDGYTFGSGTRLTVV.

The rearrangement uses TRBV6-6 and TRBJ1-3; 8 nucleotides align to TRBD1. CDR3 length: 15 residues. CDR1 and CDR2 from the germline V gene are MNHNY and SVGAGI (reference sequence). With 11 bases clipped from V and 0 bases from J, the junction kept 9 bases outside the gene matches. The CDR3 nucleotides read TGTGCCTGCGAACCGACAGGGGTCTCTGGAAACACCATATATTTT. It codes for CACEPTGVSGNTIYF.

V usage is TRBV18 and J usage is TRBJ2-1; TRBD2 agrees at 8 bases. V trimming: 3 bases; J trimming: 7 bases; junction bases outside the gene matches: 8. CDR1 KGHSH and CDR2 LQKENI come from the germline V gene. The CDR3 totals 15 residues. DNA for the CDR3: TGTGCCAGCTCACCGGGCGGGGGGCTCGGAAATGAGCAGTTCTTC. Encoded protein: CASSPGGGLGNEQFF. The complete variable domain, with remaining parts taken from reference TRBV18 and TRBJ2-1, reads NAGVMQNPRHLVRRRGQEARLRCSPMKGHSHVYWYRQLPEEGLKFMVYLQKENIIDESGMPKERFSAEFPKEGPSILRIQQVVRGDSAAYFCASSPGGGLGNEQFFGPGTRLTVL.

The chain couples TRBV7-9 to TRBJ2-1; TRBD1 might be the D (6 bases). V was pared by 3 bases and J by 10 bases, with 13 bases between. Germline CDR1 SEHNR, CDR2 FQNEAQ (reference sequence). CDR3 size: 13 residues. The CDR3 DNA reads as TGTGCCAGCAGCTTCACCGGGACAAAAGAGCAGTTCTTC. Protein product: CASSFTGTKEQFF.

J is TRBJ1-2 and V is TRBV9; D unclear. CDR1 and CDR2 from the germline V gene are SGDLS and YYNGEE. V was shortened by 0 bases and J by 7 bases, with 4 bases between the two germline ends. The CDR3 covers 11 residues. CDR3 protein: CASSVEVGYTF. CDR3 DNA: TGTGCCAGCAGCGTAGAGGTTGGCTACACCTTC.

This chain connects TRBV14 to TRBJ1-2; weak D call: TRBD1 (6 bases). The V end lost 3 bases, the J end lost 3 bases, and 14 bases lay between the germline ends. The CDR3 covers 15 residues. CDR1 SGHDN and CDR2 FVKESK come from the germline V gene. This chain's CDR3 is CASSQTGVRDYGYTF. Here the CDR3 DNA reads TGTGCCAGCAGCCAGACAGGAGTGCGAGACTATGGCTACACCTTC.

The chain carries TRBV28 and TRBJ2-5, with no clear D. The germline gives CDR1 MDHEN, CDR2 SYDVKM. Trimming shortened V by 5 bases and J by 9 bases, and 10 bases separated the two germline ends. This CDR3 is 11 amino acids long. As DNA, the CDR3 is TGTGCCAGCAGTCCAGGACCTGCCCAGTACTTC. Encoded protein: CASSPGPAQYF.

V gene TRBV2 combines with J gene TRBJ1-6; maybe TRBD1 (5 bases). Per germline, CDR1 SNHLY and CDR2 FYNNEI. The CDR3 spans 15 residues. V was cut by 3 bases and J by 3 bases, with 9 bases left in between. DNA for the CDR3: TGTGCCAGCAGTGAGAGCGACAGCTATAATTCACCCCTCCACTTT. As protein: CASSESDSYNSPLHF.

This chain uses TRBV27 with TRBJ1-1; 8 bases map to TRBD1. Germline V gene data show CDR1 as MNHEY and CDR2 as SMNVEV (reference sequence). The CDR3 is made up of 17 amino acids. The J segment lost 5 bases and the V segment lost 7 bases, leaving 18 bases of the junction unmatched. The CDR3 nucleotides are TGTGCCAGCACCCCCAGGTGGACGGCAGGGGGCTGGACTGAAGCTTTCTTT. It codes for CASTPRWTAGGWTEAFF.

This chain uses TRBV13 with TRBJ2-7, with D unresolved. CDR3 size: 13 residues. Germline V gene lookup returns CDR1 PRHDT and CDR2 FYEKMQ (reference sequence). Trimming removed 3 bases at V and 0 bases at J, with 6 bases between. The CDR3 spells CASSFGSSYEQYF. CDR3 sequence (DNA): TGTGCCAGCAGCTTTGGCAGCTCCTACGAGCAGTACTTC.

V is TRBV2 and J is TRBJ1-6; 8 bases align to TRBD1. The ends lost 5 bases at V and 7 bases at J; junction bases unmatched: 4. The CDR3 is 14 amino acids. Germline V gene data show CDR1 as SNHLY and CDR2 as FYNNEI. CDR3 coding DNA: TGTGCCAGCAGTACACAGGGGGACAATTCACCCCTCCACTTT. Translation gives CASSTQGDNSPLHF.

In its sample, this clone was seen a few times. Other nucleotide sequences from this sample produce the same CDR3. The chain is built from TRBV2 and TRBJ2-7, with TRBD1 as a possible D gene (5 bases). Germline lookup yields CDR1 SNHLY and CDR2 FYNNEI. The length of the CDR3 is 13 residues. V lost 4 bases and J 5 bases, leaving 12 bases between the germline ends. CDR3 DNA: TGTGCCAGCAGTGGGCAGGGCGGCGACGAGCAGTACTTC. Translated, it gives CASSGQGGDEQYF.

The gene calls are TRBV5-5 and TRBJ2-7; 8 bases are a match to TRBD1. Trimming at V came to 0 bases and at J to 5 bases, leaving 7 bases not matched to a gene. Germline V CDR1 and CDR2: SGHKS, YYEKEE (reference sequence). The CDR3 sequence is 15 residues long. CDR3 protein: CASSLGQGAGDEQYF. The CDR3 DNA is TGTGCCAGCAGCTTGGGGCAGGGGGCAGGAGACGAGCAGTACTTC.

The chain combines TRBV14 with TRBJ2-2; TRBD2 might be the D (6 bases). This CDR3 spans 13 amino acids. The ends were cut back, 6 bases at V and 7 bases at J, with 12 bases in the middle. Per germline, CDR1 SGHDN and CDR2 FVKESK. As DNA, the CDR3 is TGTGCCAGCAGGAAGACTAGAATCGGGGAGCTGTTTTTT. Translating gives CASRKTRIGELFF.

The chain carries TRBV19 and TRBJ2-6, with D unclear. There are 15 residues in the CDR3. The germline V gene has CDR1 LNHDA and CDR2 SQIVND (reference sequence). The ends were cut back, 7 bases at V and 0 bases at J, with 10 bases in the middle. CDR3 sequence reads: CASKALLSGANVLTF. DNA of the CDR3: TGTGCCAGTAAGGCGTTACTCTCTGGGGCCAACGTCCTGACTTTC.

This clone was picked up a small number of times. Within the sample, other DNA sequences also encode this same CDR3. The chain combines TRBV12-3 or TRBV12-4 with TRBJ2-3; unclear D gene. This CDR3 has 11 residues. The V and J ends lost 2 bases and 5 bases respectively, with 2 bases between them. The DNA for the CDR3 is TGTGCCAGCAGTTTACTAGATACGCAGTATTTT. It translates to CASSLLDTQYF.

The chain is built from TRBV15 and TRBJ2-2; 10 nucleotides align to TRBD1. In germline, CDR1 is LNHNV, CDR2 YYDKDF (reference sequence). Trimming took 5 bases from V and 5 from J; bases not matched to a gene: 5. The CDR3 spans 15 residues. The CDR3 DNA sequence: TGTGCCACCAGCCTCGACAGGGGGCGGACCGGGGAGCTGTTTTTT. This codes for CATSLDRGRTGELFF.

This clone has only a few counts. The chain uses TRBV12-3 or TRBV12-4 and TRBJ2-2; no clear D gene. V lost 1 base and J 7 bases, leaving 4 bases between the germline ends. The CDR3 has 12 amino acids. CDR3 residues: CASSLELGELFF. CDR3 nucleotide sequence: TGTGCCAGCAGTTTAGAGCTCGGGGAGCTGTTTTTT.

With respect to this clone: This CDR3 is also generated by other DNA sequences in the sample. The chain couples TRBV7-2 to TRBJ1-5; D unclear. The CDR3 sequence is 12 residues long. V lost 2 bases and J lost 7, with 6 bases in between. Germline V gives CDR1 SGHTA, CDR2 FQGNSA. CDR3 sequence: CASSLMGQPQHF. The CDR3 DNA follows: TGTGCCAGCAGCTTAATGGGGCAGCCCCAGCATTTT.

V and J are TRBV27 and TRBJ1-2; D unclear. The CDR3 is made up of 13 amino acids. The V end lost 4 bases, the J end lost 6 bases, and 12 bases lay between the germline ends. Germline V gives CDR1 MNHEY, CDR2 SMNVEV (reference sequence). The CDR3 sequence: CASSSWAQDGYTF. The DNA of the CDR3 is TGTGCCAGCAGTTCCTGGGCTCAGGATGGCTACACCTTC.

This clone was counted at least ten times. V is TRBV7-3 and J is TRBJ1-5, with D possibly TRBD1 on 6 matching bases. This CDR3 contains 17 residues. V lost 5 bases and J 4 bases, leaving 21 bases between the germline ends. The V gene's germline CDR1 is SGHTA and CDR2 FQGTGA. CDR3 sequence (DNA): TGTGCCAGCAGCCCATTCGAGTTGACAGGTGAAAATCAGCCCCAGCATTTT. This translates into CASSPFELTGENQPQHF.

This clone was picked up many times. The chain has TRBV19 and TRBJ1-1, with unresolved D. Germline V CDR1 and CDR2: LNHDA, SQIVND (reference sequence). The V gene lost 5 bases and the J gene lost 11 bases, with 18 bases spanning the gap. The CDR3 consists of 13 residues. CDR3 sequence: CASSASLRREAFF. CDR3 coding DNA: TGTGCCAGTAGTGCCTCCCTAAGAAGGGAGGCTTTCTTT.

This clone turned up a few times. This chain uses TRBV5-1 with TRBJ1-1; 8 bases fit TRBD1. Germline V gene data show CDR1 as SGHRS and CDR2 as YFSETQ. The CDR3 has 16 amino acids. V lost 3 bases and J lost 3; bases outside the gene matches: 10. This chain's CDR3 is CASSSGQGGRDTEAFF. The CDR3, as DNA: TGCGCCAGCAGCTCTGGACAGGGTGGGAGGGACACTGAAGCTTTCTTT.

V is TRBV18 and J is TRBJ1-3, with TRBD1 identical over 9 bases. The CDR3 sequence is 15 residues long. Germline CDR1 reads KGHSH; CDR2 reads LQKENI. V trimming: 6 bases; J trimming: 7 bases; junction bases outside the gene matches: 10. The CDR3 nucleotides read TGTGCCAGCTCGGGCCAACAGGGGGCTGTGAACACCATATATTTT. As protein: CASSGQQGAVNTIYF.

The rearrangement links TRBV7-6 to TRBJ2-7; 9 bases match TRBD1. Trimming removed 2 bases from V and 2 bases from J; junction bases left unmatched: 10. CDR1 is SGHVS and CDR2 is FNYEAQ in the germline V gene. This CDR3 has 17 residues. The chain's CDR3 is CASSLRTPGQGTYEQYF. The CDR3 nucleotides read TGTGCCAGCAGCTTACGCACCCCGGGACAGGGCACCTACGAGCAGTACTTC.

The chain combines TRBV19 with TRBJ1-1; no firm D call. CDR1 and CDR2 from the germline V gene are LNHDA and SQIVND (reference sequence). The length of the CDR3 is 13 residues. The V end lost 3 bases, the J end lost 1 base, and 6 bases lay between the germline ends. The CDR3 region is CASSMYGNTEAFF. CDR3 nucleotide sequence: TGTGCCAGTAGTATGTACGGGAACACTGAAGCTTTCTTT.

This clone has more than one count but fewer than ten. The rearrangement joins TRBV2 to TRBJ1-6; tentative D call: TRBD1 (5 bases). The CDR3 has 13 residues. Germline loops: CDR1 SNHLY, CDR2 FYNNEI. With 9 bases removed from V and 10 bases from J, the gap between germline ends came to 16 bases. CDR3 sequence: CASRREPGSPLHF. CDR3 DNA sequence: TGTGCCAGTAGGAGGGAACCAGGGTCACCCCTCCACTTT.

The J gene is TRBJ1-5, the V gene TRBV6-5, with D perhaps TRBD1 (6 bases). Germline lookup yields CDR1 MNHEY and CDR2 SVGAGI. V was clipped by 4 bases and J by 5 bases, with 15 bases between them. This CDR3 spans 15 amino acids. The CDR3 DNA is TGTGCCAGCAGTTCTCTGACGACAGGTCATCAGCCCCAGCATTTT. Translated: CASSSLTTGHQPQHF.

V gene TRBV5-4 combines with J gene TRBJ1-6, with D possibly being TRBD1 (6 bases). V shed 1 base and J shed 6 bases, with 8 bases lying between them. Germline CDR1 reads SGHNT; CDR2 reads YYREEE (reference sequence). This CDR3 contains 14 residues. The CDR3 coding sequence is TGTGCCAGCAGCTTGCAGGGGATTAATTCACCCCTCCACTTT. It yields the protein CASSLQGINSPLHF. Complete variable domain (other parts from reference TRBV5-4 and TRBJ1-6): ETGVTQSPTHLIKTRGQQVTLRCSSQSGHNTVSWYQQALGQGPQFIFQYYREEENGRGNFPPRFSGLQFPNYSSELNVNALELDDSALYLCASSLQGINSPLHFGNGTRLTVT.

The chain uses TRBV15 and TRBJ1-3; TRBD1 agrees at 8 bases. This CDR3 is 13 amino acids long. The ends lost 8 bases at V and 2 bases at J; junction bases unmatched: 2. Germline CDR1 LNHNV, CDR2 YYDKDF (reference sequence). DNA of the CDR3: TGTGCCACCGGGACAGGCACTGGAAACACCATATATTTT. It specifies CATGTGTGNTIYF.